The 22 T cell receptor beta chains in this list originate from one sample, sequenced in a study of blood T cell repertoires in COVID-19. TCRdb's copy holds only in-frame clones and misses some; the assay was immunoSEQ multiplex PCR. This sample yields 30,000 to 35,000 clones, of which more than 75% are seen a single time; roughly 37% belongs to the top ten. Sample: peripheral blood. The source is an elderly man with active or convalescent COVID-19.

V and J are TRBV18 and TRBJ2-3; TRBD2 matches 9 bases. Trimming cost V 3 bases and J 0 bases; bases outside gene matches: 7. Germline V CDR1 and CDR2: KGHSH, LQKENI. The CDR3 sequence is 17 residues long. CDR3 DNA sequence: TGTGCCAGCTCACCGTGGGTTAGCGGGAGTAGCACAGATACGCAGTATTTT. It encodes CASSPWVSGSSTDTQYF. Together with reference TRBV18 and TRBJ2-3, the CDR3 gives the full variable domain: NAGVMQNPRHLVRRRGQEARLRCSPMKGHSHVYWYRQLPEEGLKFMVYLQKENIIDESGMPKERFSAEFPKEGPSILRIQQVVRGDSAAYFCASSPWVSGSSTDTQYFGPGTRLTVL.

The chain carries TRBV19 and TRBJ1-5; 9 bases align to TRBD1. The CDR3 spans 19 residues. Germline CDR1 reads LNHDA; CDR2 reads SQIVND (reference sequence). V shed 3 bases, J shed 2 bases, and the junction held 14 bases outside the gene matches. The CDR3 bases are TGTGCCAGTAGTATTTCCGGGTCCGGGACAGGGATCGGCAATCAGCCCCAGCATTTT. Amino acids: CASSISGSGTGIGNQPQHF.

The rearrangement joins TRBV6-6 to TRBJ2-1; D remains unclear. CDR3 length equals 14 residues. CDR1 is MNHNY, CDR2 SVGAGI, per germline (reference sequence). Trimming pared 5 bases from V and 0 bases from J, leaving 8 bases between. CDR3 coding DNA: TGTGCCAGCAGTCCTAGTCGCTCCTACAATGAGCAGTTCTTC. Translation: CASSPSRSYNEQFF.

V usage is TRBV6-2 or TRBV6-3 and J usage is TRBJ1-1, with a tentative D call TRBD1 (6 bases). Per germline, CDR1 MNHEY and CDR2 SVGEGT. The CDR3 covers 14 residues. The ends were cut back, 5 bases at V and 10 bases at J, with 20 bases in the middle. The CDR3 DNA reads as TGTGCCAGCAGTGGGGGCGCATACAGGGTTGGAGCTTTCTTT. Its protein is CASSGGAYRVGAFF.

The chain joins TRBV6-6 to TRBJ2-7; D may be TRBD1 (6 bases). The CDR3 is 14 residues long. Germline V gene data show CDR1 as MNHNY and CDR2 as SVGAGI (reference sequence). Between the trimmed V and J ends, which lost 7 bases and 4 bases, there was a span of 17 bases. The CDR3 is CASNPVGQPYEQYF. CDR3 coding DNA: TGTGCCAGCAACCCGGTAGGACAGCCGTACGAGCAGTACTTC.

This clone has more than one count but fewer than ten. CDR3 DNA: TGTGCCACCAGTGATTCCGGGACAGTCAATCAGCCCCAGCATTTT. This codes for CATSDSGTVNQPQHF. V usage is TRBV24-1 and J usage is TRBJ1-5; 7 positions agree with TRBD1. The germline CDR1 and CDR2 sequences are KGHDR and SFDVKD. The CDR3 is 15 residues long. The ends lost 2 bases at V and 3 bases at J; junction bases unmatched: 3.

The V gene is TRBV27, the J gene TRBJ2-3; no firm D call. Per germline, CDR1 MNHEY and CDR2 SMNVEV (reference sequence). The CDR3 extends over 14 amino acids. Trimming took 3 bases from V and 1 from J, leaving 8 bases between them. CDR3 loop: CASSFLSGTDTQYF. In DNA form, the CDR3 reads TGTGCCAGCAGTTTCCTCAGCGGCACAGATACGCAGTATTTT.

The chain links TRBV24-1 to TRBJ1-4, with 10 bases fitting TRBD1. Unmatched junction bases numbered 9, after V lost 4 bases and J lost 8 bases. Germline CDR1 and CDR2: KGHDR and SFDVKD. This CDR3 contains 16 residues. The CDR3 coding sequence is TGTGCCACCAGTGACCCCGGACAGGGGGGAAGGGAAAAACTGTTTTTT. Residues: CATSDPGQGGREKLFF.

The chain couples TRBV24-1 to TRBJ2-2; TRBD2 matches at 13 bases. This CDR3 has 22 residues. Germline assignment: CDR1 KGHDR and CDR2 SFDVKD. After removal of 5 bases from V and 5 bases from J, the junction contained 22 bases not matched to a gene. The CDR3 loop reads CATSAPWAAGKLAGGPTGELFF. The CDR3 DNA reads as TGTGCCACCAGTGCCCCCTGGGCCGCAGGGAAACTAGCGGGAGGGCCGACCGGGGAGCTGTTTTTT.

V gene TRBV18 combines with J gene TRBJ2-1; D gene unclear. Trimming took 6 bases from V and 7 from J, leaving 22 bases between them. The CDR3 sequence is 16 residues long. The V gene's germline CDR1 is KGHSH and CDR2 LQKENI. CDR3 bases: TGTGCCAGCTCCCCCGACGGATCGCCGGCCAGGAATGAGCAGTTCTTC. Translated: CASSPDGSPARNEQFF.

This clone has a single count. This chain links TRBV24-1 with TRBJ1-2, with 10 nucleotides matching TRBD1. The J segment lost 3 bases and the V segment lost 4 bases, leaving 4 bases of the junction unmatched. The germline gives CDR1 KGHDR, CDR2 SFDVKD. This CDR3 has 15 residues. As DNA, the CDR3 is TGTGCCACCAGTGAGGGACAGGGGAACGACTATGGCTACACCTTC. Protein product: CATSEGQGNDYGYTF.

This sequence joins TRBV27 and TRBJ2-2, with 9 bases identical to TRBD1. The germline V gene encodes CDR1 MNHEY and CDR2 SMNVEV (reference sequence). The CDR3 totals 19 residues. The V segment lost 4 bases and the J segment 1 base; nucleotides outside the gene matches: 13. CDR3 coding DNA: TGTGCCAGCAGTTACAGGGGGCGCTATTCGACATTGAACACCGGGGAGCTGTTTTTT. It is translated as CASSYRGRYSTLNTGELFF.

This chain uses TRBV9 with TRBJ1-5; D is undetermined. Trimming took off 3 bases at V and 5 bases at J, with 15 bases between the two ends. The CDR3 is made up of 15 amino acids. CDR1 and CDR2 (germline): SGDLS, YYNGEE. This CDR3 reads CASSAEGVVHQPQHF. In DNA, the CDR3 is TGTGCCAGCAGCGCAGAGGGAGTTGTGCATCAGCCCCAGCATTTT. Together with reference TRBV9 and TRBJ1-5, the CDR3 gives the full variable domain: DSGVTQTPKHLITATGQRVTLRCSPRSGDLSVYWYQQSLDQGLQFLIQYYNGEERAKGNILERFSAQQFPDLHSELNLSSLELGDSALYFCASSAEGVVHQPQHFGDGTRLSIL.

This rearrangement joins TRBV7-9 to TRBJ2-7; 7 positions match TRBD1. J was trimmed by 2 bases and V by 0 bases; bases with no gene match: 7. The CDR3 spans 16 residues. Germline values: CDR1 SEHNR, CDR2 FQNEAQ (reference sequence). CDR3 protein: CASSLAGQLGAYEQYF. The CDR3 DNA is TGTGCCAGCAGCTTAGCGGGACAGCTCGGTGCCTACGAGCAGTACTTC.

This clone was seen more than once but under ten times. The chain uses TRBV14 and TRBJ2-7; TRBD1 might be the D (7 bases). Germline CDR1 and CDR2: SGHDN and FVKESK. The CDR3 length is 13 residues. V was pared by 3 bases and J by 5 bases, with 11 bases between. CDR3 region: CASSQDRRDEQYF. DNA of the CDR3: TGTGCCAGCAGCCAGGACAGGAGGGACGAGCAGTACTTC.

This clone came up once. The chain recombines TRBV3-1 (or the pseudogene TRBV3-2) with TRBJ2-5, with D unclear. The germline V and J ends were trimmed by 2 bases and 4 bases, with 2 bases remaining between them. Germline CDR1 and CDR2: LGHDT and YNNKEL (reference sequence). This CDR3 comprises 11 residues. The DNA for the CDR3 is TGTGCCAGCAGCCAACTAGAGACCCAGTACTTC. Amino acids: CASSQLETQYF.

V gene TRBV28 combines with J gene TRBJ2-2; D remains unclear. The CDR3 covers 14 residues. Germline assignment: CDR1 MDHEN and CDR2 SYDVKM. With 6 bases removed from V and 3 bases from J, the gap between germline ends came to 11 bases. The CDR3 nucleotides read TGTGCCAGCAGACTGGGCACGGACACCGGGGAGCTGTTTTTT. As protein: CASRLGTDTGELFF.

This clone was detected a few times. J is TRBJ2-5 and V is TRBV6-5; D is possibly TRBD2 (5 bases). Germline V gene sequence: CDR1 MNHEY, CDR2 SVGAGI. V was trimmed by 5 bases and J by 4 bases, leaving 14 bases between them. This CDR3 spans 14 amino acids. CDR3 DNA sequence: TGTGCCAGCAGTCCCACGACTGGGAGAGAGACCCAGTACTTC. This codes for CASSPTTGRETQYF.

This rearrangement joins TRBV30 to TRBJ1-1; maybe TRBD1 (5 bases). Trimming stripped 4 bases from V and 0 bases from J, with 12 bases between. CDR3 size: 14 residues. Germline V gives CDR1 GTSNPN, CDR2 SVGIG (reference sequence). CDR3 sequence reads: CAWTVGRVNTEAFF. The CDR3 DNA follows: TGTGCCTGGACCGTGGGCAGGGTGAACACTGAAGCTTTCTTT.

The CDR3 loop reads CASSIGTAYEQYF. CDR3 in DNA: TGTGCCAGCAGCATAGGGACAGCCTACGAGCAGTACTTC. The chain carries TRBV9 and TRBJ2-7, with TRBD1 matching 7 bases. The germline CDR1 and CDR2 sequences are SGDLS and YYNGEE. The CDR3 has 13 residues. After removal of 4 bases from V and 2 bases from J, the junction contained 3 bases not matched to a gene.

V and J are TRBV19 and TRBJ2-3, with 9 bases fitting TRBD2. The V gene end was trimmed by 5 bases and the J gene end by 3 bases; junction bases not matched to a gene: 6. The CDR3 spans 15 residues. Germline V lookup: CDR1 LNHDA, CDR2 SQIVND (reference sequence). CDR3 sequence: CASSFASGVTDTQYF. The CDR3, as DNA: TGTGCCAGTAGTTTCGCTAGCGGGGTTACAGATACGCAGTATTTT.

The gene calls are TRBV5-5 and TRBJ2-7, with 12 bases identical to TRBD2. V trimming: 1 base; J trimming: 4 bases; junction bases outside the gene matches: 9. Germline V CDR1 and CDR2: SGHKS, YYEKEE (reference sequence). The CDR3 runs 17 residues. The CDR3: CASSLSASGRAGYEQYF. CDR3 bases: TGTGCCAGCAGCTTGTCGGCTAGCGGGAGGGCTGGGTACGAGCAGTACTTC.